This T cell receptor (beta chain) derives from a study of monozygotic twins with cystic fibrosis. On the study more broadly: Approximately 3 micrograms of fragmented DNA underwent around 14 PCR cycles for library preparation.

With respect to this clone: Its antigen remains unknown.

With 4 bases removed from V and 2 bases from J, the gap between germline ends came to 12 bases. This CDR3 spans 14 amino acids. The germline CDR1 and CDR2 sequences are MNHEY and SMNVEV (reference sequence). Study-wide findings and caveats: Nucleotide-identical clonotype sharing was significantly higher within monozygotic CF twin pairs than between unrelated CF individuals. J usage was most co-twin-similar in 8 of 16 pairs, V in 13. Low clonality (median 0.0095) suggested a mostly naive repertoire.

Assay used: immunoSEQ multiplex PCR; TCRdb lists only in-frame clones, some missing. This sample has approximately 20,000 clones, with roughly nine tenths found just once. The gene calls are TRBV27 and TRBJ2-7, with D possibly being TRBD1 (6 bases). Sequenced: blood. The receptor comes from a girl aged 2-10 years with cystic fibrosis. The CDR3, as DNA: TGTGCCAGCAGTTATTCTAGGACAGCCTACGAGCAGTACTTC. Translated: CASSYSRTAYEQYF.